A selection of T cell receptor beta chains follows, all from one sample in a study of blood T cell repertoires in COVID-19. Assay used: immunoSEQ multiplex PCR; TCRdb lists only in-frame clones, some missing. The data show tens of thousands of clones, around 77% seen once. Sequenced material: peripheral blood. The origin of the receptors is a man between 65 and 85 years old with COVID-19, enrolled during active disease. Both conserved end residues are part of each CDR3. A D gene is named only where the DNA matches it firmly. Size values are once, few and many counts, or a class for expanded clones, and some rows have none.

D gene: TRBD1
clone size: -
V gene: TRBV6-6
J gene: TRBJ1-2
CDR3 DNA: TGTGCCAGCAGTCGCCCGGGACAGGGAGACTATGGCTACACCTTC
CDR3 protein: CASSRPGQGDYGYTF

D gene: TRBD1
clone size: once
V gene: TRBV27
J gene: TRBJ1-4
CDR3 DNA: TGTGCCAGCAGTCTCCGCCCCCCGGGACAGGGGGCTTGGAATGAAAAACTGTTTTTT
CDR3 protein: CASSLRPPGQGAWNEKLFF

D gene: -
clone size: -
V gene: TRBV9
J gene: TRBJ2-6
CDR3 DNA: TGTGCCAGCAGCGAATCAGGGGCTAACTCTGGGGCCAACGTCCTGACTTTC
CDR3 protein: CASSESGANSGANVLTF

D gene: TRBD2
clone size: -
V gene: TRBV19
J gene: TRBJ2-1
CDR3 DNA: TGTGCCAGTAGTATAGGCCGAGGGACTAGTTACAATGAGCAGTTCTTC
CDR3 protein: CASSIGRGTSYNEQFF

D gene: -
clone size: many
V gene: TRBV19
J gene: TRBJ2-1
CDR3 DNA: TGTGCCAGTAGTATGGCAGGGGTAGGATACAATGAGCAGTTCTTC
CDR3 protein: CASSMAGVGYNEQFF

D gene: TRBD1
clone size: -
V gene: TRBV18
J gene: TRBJ1-1
CDR3 DNA: TGTGCCAGCTCACTAAACCAACAGGGGGCGACTGAAGCTTTCTTT
CDR3 protein: CASSLNQQGATEAFF

D gene: TRBD2
clone size: -
V gene: TRBV18
J gene: TRBJ2-1
CDR3 DNA: TGTGCCAGCTCACCAATACTAGCGGGAGGGCCCGATGAGCAGTTCTTC
CDR3 protein: CASSPILAGGPDEQFF

D gene: TRBD1
clone size: -
V gene: TRBV19
J gene: TRBJ1-5
CDR3 DNA: TGTGCCAGTAGTTCGTCACAGGGGGCAATACCTAGCAATCAGCCCCAGCATTTT
CDR3 protein: CASSSSQGAIPSNQPQHF

D gene: -
clone size: -
V gene: TRBV4-1
J gene: TRBJ1-2
CDR3 DNA: TGCGCCAGCAGCCAACCGACAGGCCAGCATGGCTACACCTTC
CDR3 protein: CASSQPTGQHGYTF

D gene: -
clone size: -
V gene: TRBV7-9
J gene: TRBJ2-7
CDR3 DNA: TGTGCCAGCAGCAAAAACCAGGGACTCGGGCAGTACTTC
CDR3 protein: CASSKNQGLGQYF

D gene: TRBD1
clone size: few
V gene: TRBV6-2/TRBV6-3
J gene: TRBJ2-7
CDR3 DNA: TGTGCCAGCAGTTACACACCCGACAGGGGAGGAGGCTACGAGCAGTACTTC
CDR3 protein: CASSYTPDRGGGYEQYF

D gene: -
clone size: once
V gene: TRBV19
J gene: TRBJ1-6
CDR3 DNA: TGTGCCCTCCTCGGGTCTTCCTATAATTCACCCCTCCACTTT
CDR3 protein: CALLGSSYNSPLHF

D gene: TRBD2
clone size: -
V gene: TRBV29-1
J gene: TRBJ2-1
CDR3 DNA: TGCAGCGCGACACTAGCGGGAGGCTACAATGAGCAGTTCTTC
CDR3 protein: CSATLAGGYNEQFF

D gene: -
clone size: -
V gene: TRBV5-1
J gene: TRBJ2-2
CDR3 DNA: TGCGCCAGTAAGGCCGGCGGGGACACCGGGGAGCTGTTTTTT
CDR3 protein: CASKAGGDTGELFF

D gene: TRBD1
clone size: -
V gene: TRBV29-1
J gene: TRBJ1-2
CDR3 DNA: TGCAGCGTTGGACAGGGCACGGAAGGCTACACCTTC
CDR3 protein: CSVGQGTEGYTF

D gene: TRBD1
clone size: -
V gene: TRBV27
J gene: TRBJ1-2
CDR3 DNA: TGTGCCAGCAGTCCCCGTGGACAGGGGGACGGCTACACCTTC
CDR3 protein: CASSPRGQGDGYTF

D gene: TRBD2
clone size: -
V gene: TRBV29-1
J gene: TRBJ2-3
CDR3 DNA: TGCAGCGCGACTAGCGGCACAGATACGCAGTATTTT
CDR3 protein: CSATSGTDTQYF

D gene: -
clone size: -
V gene: TRBV4-1
J gene: TRBJ2-1
CDR3 DNA: TGCGCCAGCAGCCATCCGACTAGTATCAATGAGCAGTTCTTC
CDR3 protein: CASSHPTSINEQFF

D gene: -
clone size: -
V gene: TRBV2
J gene: TRBJ2-3
CDR3 DNA: TGTGCCAGCAGCGCGGGGATGATCACAGATACGCAGTATTTT
CDR3 protein: CASSAGMITDTQYF

D gene: -
clone size: -
V gene: TRBV6-4
J gene: TRBJ2-3
CDR3 DNA: TGTGCCAGCAGTGCAACTAGCACTTATACGCAGTATTTT
CDR3 protein: CASSATSTYTQYF

D gene: -
clone size: -
V gene: TRBV24-1
J gene: TRBJ2-1
CDR3 DNA: TGTGCCACCAGTGGTTGGAGTAGCTCCTACAATGAGCAGTTCTTC
CDR3 protein: CATSGWSSSYNEQFF

D gene: TRBD1
clone size: -
V gene: TRBV11-3
J gene: TRBJ2-7
CDR3 DNA: TGTGCCAGCAGCCCGGGACAGTCTACCTCCTCCTACGAGCAGTACTTC
CDR3 protein: CASSPGQSTSSYEQYF

D gene: TRBD1
clone size: -
V gene: TRBV15
J gene: TRBJ1-5
CDR3 DNA: TGTGCCACCAGCAGACCGGGACAGGGGGATTTGGGCAATCAGCCCCAGCATTTT
CDR3 protein: CATSRPGQGDLGNQPQHF

D gene: -
clone size: -
V gene: TRBV28
J gene: TRBJ1-6
CDR3 DNA: TGTGCCAGCAGTTTTGATTCCGCAATTAGCAGTTCACCCCTCCACTTT
CDR3 protein: CASSFDSAISSSPLHF

D gene: TRBD2
clone size: -
V gene: TRBV7-8
J gene: TRBJ2-2
CDR3 DNA: TGTGCCAGCAGCTTCCGGACTAGCGGGAGGGGAGGAACCGGGGAGCTGTTTTTT
CDR3 protein: CASSFRTSGRGGTGELFF

D gene: -
clone size: -
V gene: TRBV7-3
J gene: TRBJ2-5
CDR3 DNA: TGTGCCAGCAGCTTGGACATTAGGCAAGAGACCCAGTACTTC
CDR3 protein: CASSLDIRQETQYF

D gene: -
clone size: -
V gene: TRBV19
J gene: TRBJ1-1
CDR3 DNA: TGTGCCAGTAATAGTGACAGATTGAACACTGAAGCTTTCTTT
CDR3 protein: CASNSDRLNTEAFF

D gene: -
clone size: -
V gene: TRBV24-1
J gene: TRBJ2-2
CDR3 DNA: TGTGCCACCAGACAGTCGGCCGGGGAGCTGTTTTTT
CDR3 protein: CATRQSAGELFF

D gene: -
clone size: few
V gene: TRBV5-1
J gene: TRBJ1-1
CDR3 DNA: TGCGCCAGCAGCACTACAAGGGGCACTGAAGCTTTCTTT
CDR3 protein: CASSTTRGTEAFF

D gene: -
clone size: few
V gene: TRBV7-2
J gene: TRBJ1-6
CDR3 DNA: TGTGCCGGTAATAGTGGGGGGGTTTCACCCCTCCACTTT
CDR3 protein: CAGNSGGVSPLHF

D gene: -
clone size: -
V gene: TRBV11-2
J gene: TRBJ1-5
CDR3 DNA: TGTGCCAGCAGCTTAACGGGTCAGCCCCAGCATTTT
CDR3 protein: CASSLTGQPQHF

D gene: -
clone size: -
V gene: TRBV5-1
J gene: TRBJ1-6
CDR3 DNA: TGCGCCAGCAGCTTGGACGGTCAGGGTGGTAATTCACCCCTCCACTTT
CDR3 protein: CASSLDGQGGNSPLHF

D gene: -
clone size: few
V gene: TRBV6-6
J gene: TRBJ1-2
CDR3 DNA: TGTGCCAGCAGCCCCGCGGGGTTCCGAGGCTACACCTTC
CDR3 protein: CASSPAGFRGYTF

D gene: TRBD1
clone size: -
V gene: TRBV9
J gene: TRBJ1-6
CDR3 DNA: TGTGCCAGCAGCGTGACCGGGACAGCGGATAATTCACCCCTCCACTTT
CDR3 protein: CASSVTGTADNSPLHF

D gene: -
clone size: -
V gene: TRBV9
J gene: TRBJ1-1
CDR3 DNA: TGTGCCAGCAGCACTTCATCATTTACGAACACTGAAGCTTTCTTT
CDR3 protein: CASSTSSFTNTEAFF

D gene: -
clone size: once
V gene: TRBV7-8
J gene: TRBJ2-5
CDR3 DNA: TGTGCCAGCAGCTCAAGCCCGGGACACCTTAGGGAGACCCAGTACTTC
CDR3 protein: CASSSSPGHLRETQYF

D gene: -
clone size: -
V gene: TRBV7-3
J gene: TRBJ2-6
CDR3 DNA: TGTGCCAGCAGCCAATTGTCCAGGGGAAGTGGGGCCAACGTCCTGACTTTC
CDR3 protein: CASSQLSRGSGANVLTF

D gene: TRBD2
clone size: once
V gene: TRBV7-3
J gene: TRBJ2-2
CDR3 DNA: TGTGCCAGCGCGGGGGAGATAAACACCGGGGAGCTGTTTTTT
CDR3 protein: CASAGEINTGELFF

D gene: -
clone size: -
V gene: TRBV18
J gene: TRBJ2-2
CDR3 DNA: TGTGCCAGCTCACCTGCAGGACCCGGGAAGCTGTTTTTT
CDR3 protein: CASSPAGPGKLFF

D gene: -
clone size: -
V gene: TRBV28
J gene: TRBJ1-1
CDR3 DNA: TGTGCCAGCAGAGTAGGCGGCAAGAACACTGAAGCTTTCTTT
CDR3 protein: CASRVGGKNTEAFF

D gene: -
clone size: -
V gene: TRBV10-3
J gene: TRBJ1-2
CDR3 DNA: TGTGCCATCAGTGACGTGGGAGGGGAGATCTATGGCTACACCTTC
CDR3 protein: CAISDVGGEIYGYTF

D gene: TRBD2
clone size: -
V gene: TRBV28
J gene: TRBJ2-2
CDR3 DNA: TGTGCCAGCAGTTTTGCGGGAGTGGGTGGCGGGGAGCTGTTTTTT
CDR3 protein: CASSFAGVGGGELFF

D gene: -
clone size: -
V gene: TRBV5-1
J gene: TRBJ1-2
CDR3 DNA: TGCGCCAGCAGCTTGCCCTCCGATGGCTACACCTTC
CDR3 protein: CASSLPSDGYTF

D gene: -
clone size: -
V gene: TRBV25-1
J gene: TRBJ2-1
CDR3 DNA: TGTGCCAGCAGTGATCCCACAGCGGTCCCCTACAATGAGCAGTTCTTC
CDR3 protein: CASSDPTAVPYNEQFF

D gene: TRBD1
clone size: -
V gene: TRBV28
J gene: TRBJ1-2
CDR3 DNA: TGTGCCAGCCTTGAAGGAAGGGGGCGTTTAGTCTATGGCTACACCTTC
CDR3 protein: CASLEGRGRLVYGYTF

D gene: -
clone size: -
V gene: TRBV10-3
J gene: TRBJ2-2
CDR3 DNA: TGTGCCATCAGTGAGGGCCCCGGGGAGCTGTTTTTT
CDR3 protein: CAISEGPGELFF

D gene: TRBD1
clone size: -
V gene: TRBV5-1
J gene: TRBJ2-7
CDR3 DNA: TGCGCCAGCAGCCTGGACAGGACCTACGAGCAGTACTTC
CDR3 protein: CASSLDRTYEQYF

D gene: -
clone size: -
V gene: TRBV9
J gene: TRBJ2-4
CDR3 DNA: TGTGCCAGCAGCGTAGGTGGCGGGGTGGGGCTAAACATTCAGTACTTC
CDR3 protein: CASSVGGGVGLNIQYF

D gene: TRBD2
clone size: -
V gene: TRBV28
J gene: TRBJ2-7
CDR3 DNA: TGTGCCAGCAGACTCAGCGGGATTATTATGTACGAGCAGTACTTC
CDR3 protein: CASRLSGIIMYEQYF

D gene: TRBD2
clone size: -
V gene: TRBV7-2
J gene: TRBJ2-7
CDR3 DNA: TGTGCCAGCAGCTTAGCCGCGGGAGCCTACTACGAGCAGTACTTC
CDR3 protein: CASSLAAGAYYEQYF

D gene: TRBD1
clone size: -
V gene: TRBV10-3
J gene: TRBJ2-2
CDR3 DNA: TGTGCCACGATACGGGACAGGGGGACGCTTGGTACCGGGGAGCTGTTTTTT
CDR3 protein: CATIRDRGTLGTGELFF

D gene: -
clone size: -
V gene: TRBV3-1/TRBV3-2
J gene: TRBJ1-1
CDR3 DNA: TGTGCCAGCAGCCGTTTTAGGAACACTGAAGCTTTCTTT
CDR3 protein: CASSRFRNTEAFF

D gene: -
clone size: -
V gene: TRBV6-4
J gene: TRBJ2-3
CDR3 DNA: TGTGCCAGCAGTGACCGACAGGGCACAGATACGCAGTATTTT
CDR3 protein: CASSDRQGTDTQYF

D gene: -
clone size: -
V gene: TRBV7-8
J gene: TRBJ1-5
CDR3 DNA: TGTGCCAGCAGCCCACGGGTCTCAGGGAGCAATCAGCCCCAGCATTTT
CDR3 protein: CASSPRVSGSNQPQHF

D gene: -
clone size: few
V gene: TRBV4-2
J gene: TRBJ1-3
CDR3 DNA: TGTGCCAGCAGCCAAAACGGGTACGGCTCTGGAAACACCATATATTTT
CDR3 protein: CASSQNGYGSGNTIYF

D gene: TRBD1
clone size: -
V gene: TRBV5-1
J gene: TRBJ2-7
CDR3 DNA: TGCGCCAGCAGCAGGACAGGGAACGACGAGCAGTACTTC
CDR3 protein: CASSRTGNDEQYF

D gene: -
clone size: -
V gene: TRBV6-5
J gene: TRBJ1-3
CDR3 DNA: TGTGCCAGCAACAATTTTGCTGGAAACACCATATATTTT
CDR3 protein: CASNNFAGNTIYF

D gene: -
clone size: once
V gene: TRBV7-9
J gene: TRBJ1-2
CDR3 DNA: TGTGCCAGCAGCTCCGGCAGGGCGGATGGCTACACCTTC
CDR3 protein: CASSSGRADGYTF

D gene: TRBD1
clone size: few
V gene: TRBV30
J gene: TRBJ1-5
CDR3 DNA: TGTGCCTGGAGGGCACAGGGGGCAAGTCAGCCCCAGCATTTT
CDR3 protein: CAWRAQGASQPQHF

D gene: -
clone size: -
V gene: TRBV13
J gene: TRBJ1-1
CDR3 DNA: TGTGCCAGCAGCCGGACAGTAGAAGCTTTCTTT
CDR3 protein: CASSRTVEAFF